The 14 T cell receptor beta chains below come from one sample, sequenced in a study of tumor-infiltrating lymphocytes in primary liver carcinoma. Researchers drew blood RNA from unsorted whole blood and extracted germline DNA as well. Constant-region priming of approximately 500 ng total RNA yielded TCR beta cDNA. Amplification in three nested multiplex PCR rounds with slightly modified ARM-PCR gave rise to TCR beta libraries. The two initial PCR rounds, 9 to 11 cycles each, used TRBV1-TRBV30 forward and C-beta reverse primers. TCRdb used MiXCR to reprocess the multiplex PCR reads, holding one entry per CDR3 protein. The data contain about 310,000 distinct CDR3 sequences, around three fifths of them singletons. The sample consisted of peripheral blood. The receptors here all came from a woman aged 25 to 39 with primary liver carcinoma and hepatitis B virus infection.

On this clonotype itself: A much larger clone is a single base away; this may be a read error. The rearrangement uses TRBV12-3 or TRBV12-4 and TRBJ1-2; tentative D call: TRBD1 (6 bases). The CDR3 spans 13 residues. The CDR3 region is CVSSQDRSYGYTF. The CDR3 DNA is TGTGTCAGCAGCCAAGACAGGTCGTATGGCTACACCTTC.

Ten or more counts support this clonotype. The V gene is TRBV6-2 or TRBV6-3, the J gene TRBJ2-6; D is undetermined. The germline V and J ends were trimmed by 6 bases and 4 bases, with 13 bases remaining between them. Germline CDR1 reads MNHEY; CDR2 reads SVGEGT. The CDR3 has 15 residues. The CDR3 protein is CASSPKKVGANVLTF. The CDR3 DNA reads as TGTGCCAGCAGCCCTAAGAAGGTAGGGGCCAACGTCCTGACTTTC.

This clonotype has just a few counts. This chain joins TRBV7-8 and TRBJ1-1; no clear D gene. V was trimmed by 5 bases and J by 0 bases, leaving 10 bases between them. Per germline, CDR1 SGHVS and CDR2 FQNEAQ. The CDR3 length is 14 residues. CDR3 region: CASSLITLNTEAFF. The CDR3, as DNA: TGTGCCAGCAGCCTTATAACGCTGAACACTGAAGCTTTCTTT.

The gene calls are TRBV12-5 and TRBJ1-1; 7 bases map to TRBD1. Trimming cost V 6 bases and J 3 bases; bases outside gene matches: 7. This CDR3 is 14 amino acids long. From germline, CDR1 is LGHNT and CDR2 FRNRAP. The chain's CDR3 is CASGPNRGYTEAFF. The CDR3 region has the DNA TGTGCTAGTGGCCCAAACAGGGGATACACTGAAGCTTTCTTT. Complete variable domain (other parts from reference TRBV12-5 and TRBJ1-1): DARVTQTPRHKVTEMGQEVTMRCQPILGHNTVFWYRQTMMQGLELLAYFRNRAPLDDSGMPKDRFSAEMPDATLATLKIQPSEPRDSAVYFCASGPNRGYTEAFFGQGTRLTVV.

Ten or more counts support this clonotype. The genes are TRBV5-4 and TRBJ2-5; no definite D call. This CDR3 contains 15 residues. In germline, CDR1 is SGHNT, CDR2 YYREEE (reference sequence). The germline V and J ends were trimmed by 4 bases and 5 bases, with 18 bases remaining between them. CDR3 loop: CASSDRLQSWETQYF. The CDR3 DNA reads TGTGCCAGCAGCGATAGACTGCAGTCCTGGGAGACCCAGTACTTC.

This clonotype came up once. This chain joins TRBV7-9 and TRBJ2-1; weak D call: TRBD2 (5 bases). CDR3 size: 13 residues. V was trimmed by 5 bases and J by 5 bases, leaving 10 bases between them. CDR1 and CDR2 from the germline V gene are SEHNR and FQNEAQ (reference sequence). CDR3 residues: CASSRPSHNEQFF. For the CDR3, the DNA is TGTGCCAGCAGCCGACCTAGCCACAATGAGCAGTTCTTC.

Details on this clonotype: One end of the junction varies from germline; a read error may be responsible. The gene calls are TRBV6-5 and TRBJ2-7, with D unresolved. CDR3 size: 15 residues. Germline CDR1 reads MNHEY; CDR2 reads SVGAGI. This CDR3 is CASIYLITANHEQYF. The CDR3 DNA is TGTGCCAGCATTTACTTGATCACAGCTAACCACGAGCAGTACTTC.

This clonotype was seen ten or more times. The gene calls are TRBV6-2 or TRBV6-3 and TRBJ2-2; D is ambiguous. Germline CDR1 and CDR2: MNHEY and SVGEGT. Trimming left V 4 bases short and J 4 bases short, with 10 bases between. This CDR3 has 14 amino acids. The chain's CDR3 is CASSLRRSTGELFF. In DNA form, the CDR3 reads TGTGCCAGCAGTTTGCGCAGGAGCACCGGGGAGCTGTTTTTT.

This clonotype turned up a few times. One end of the junction does not line up with germline, which may come from a read error. This sequence joins TRBV11-2 and TRBJ1-1, with a tentative D call TRBD1 (5 bases). Germline CDR1 SGHAT, CDR2 FQNNGV. The CDR3 contains 15 residues. This CDR3 reads CASSTSSGAGTEAFF. DNA for the CDR3: TGTGCCAGCAGCACCAGTTCCGGGGCAGGGACTGAAGCTTTCTTC.

The rearrangement links TRBV6-1 to TRBJ1-5, with TRBD1 as a possible D gene (6 bases). The CDR3 contains 13 residues. Germline values: CDR1 MNHNS, CDR2 SASEGT. V was cut by 5 bases and J by 7 bases, with 12 bases left in between. This chain's CDR3 is CASSQDRGQPQHF. The CDR3 DNA is TGTGCCAGCAGTCAGGACAGAGGACAGCCCCAGCATTTT.

In this sample, this clonotype turned up once. One end of the junction varies from germline; a read error may be responsible. The chain is built from TRBV12-3 or TRBV12-4 and TRBJ2-3; TRBD2 matches 12 bases. CDR3 length equals 15 residues. The CDR3 loop is CASSFRLAGGDMQYF. CDR3 in DNA: TGTGCCAGCAGTTTTAGGCTAGCGGGAGGGGATATGCAGTATTTT.

The rearrangement uses TRBV6-5 and TRBJ2-2, with TRBD2 matching 12 bases. Trimming removed 4 bases from V and 5 bases from J; junction bases left unmatched: 2. Germline V gene lookup returns CDR1 MNHEY and CDR2 SVGAGI. CDR3 length: 15 residues. The CDR3 DNA reads TGTGCCAGCAGTTTTGGGACTAGCGGGACCGGGGAGCTGTTTTTT. The encoded protein is CASSFGTSGTGELFF.

Of note for this clonotype: The final CDR3 position lacks the conserved phenylalanine or tryptophan, pointing to a likely read error. The chain carries TRBV12-3 or TRBV12-4 and TRBJ2-7, with D perhaps TRBD2 (5 bases). The V end was cut by 2 bases, the J end by 3 bases, with 5 bases between. This CDR3 region has 12 residues. DNA for the CDR3: TGTGCCAGCAGTTTACGGGGCTACGAGCAGTACTTA. Translation: CASSLRGYEQYL.

This clonotype was recorded only once. The junction and the germline gene differ at one end; a read error may be behind it. The chain is built from TRBV11-3 and TRBJ1-6; the D gene is possibly TRBD1 (6 bases). The V gene's germline CDR1 is SGHNT and CDR2 YENEEA. This CDR3 has 13 amino acids. CDR3 protein: CTSNLQGDSPLHF. The DNA of the CDR3 is TGTACCAGTAACTTACAGGGAGATTCACCCCTCCACTTT. Full variable domain (missing parts from reference TRBV11-3 and TRBJ1-6): EAGVVQSPRYKIIEKKQPVAFWCNPISGHNTLYWYLQNLGQGPELLIRYENEEAVDDSQLPKDRFSAERLKGVDSTLKIQPAELGDSAVYLCTSNLQGDSPLHFGNGTRLTVT.